The sequence of this T cell receptor beta chain was determined in a study of beta chain features in type 1 diabetes. The sequenced template was cDNA made from the entire isolated RNA. The method was immunoSEQ multiplex PCR; TCRdb's version includes in-frame clones alone and lacks a portion of them. The sample holds about 240,000 clones; around a quarter are singletons and the top ten take around 4%. Losses at the gene ends were 3 bases for V and 0 bases for J; bases not matched to a gene: 10. CDR3 length: 19 residues. The clonotype originates from a man younger than 40 in good health. The sample taken for sequencing was central memory CD4+ T cells from blood. The chain uses TRBV23-1 and TRBJ2-7; TRBD2 matches at 14 bases. TRBV23-1 is assigned to the ORF class and has an uncertain function. CDR3 DNA sequence: TGCGCCAGCAGTCACTCCTCGGGACTAGCGGGAGACCTCTCCTACGAGCAGTACTTC. Translating it yields CASSHSSGLAGDLSYEQYF.